The rows below give T cell receptor beta chains drawn from one sample of a study of cytomegalovirus exposure and HLA in healthy donors. Using immunoSEQ multiplex PCR, the repertoire was profiled, and TCRdb retains in-frame clones only, with some absent. Among approximately 150,000 clones listed, less than 85% were seen once. The sample comprised PBMCs. The receptors shown here come from a man aged 35 to 55 in good health and CMV-seronegative. Each CDR3 is given with its conserved first and last residue. Each record gives: D gene, V gene, J gene, clone size, CDR3 protein, CDR3 DNA. D genes are given only for firm matches. Where a row states a size, it is once, few, many or the class of an expanded clone; other rows omit it.

D: TRBD1; V: TRBV18; J: TRBJ1-5; size: .; CDR3: CASSQGVNQPQHF; DNA: TGTGCCAGCTCCCAGGGGGTTAATCAGCCCCAGCATTTT
D: .; V: TRBV7-2; J: TRBJ2-3; size: .; CDR3: CASSPGGPSTDTQYF; DNA: TGTGCCAGCAGCCCCGGGGGACCTAGCACAGATACGCAGTATTTT
D: TRBD1; V: TRBV7-6; J: TRBJ2-1; size: .; CDR3: CASSMTGDSYNEQFF; DNA: TGTGCCAGCAGCATGACAGGGGACTCCTACAATGAGCAGTTCTTC
D: TRBD2; V: TRBV19; J: TRBJ2-7; size: .; CDR3: CASMVSLGGAYEQYF; DNA: TGTGCCAGTATGGTCTCGTTGGGAGGGGCCTACGAGCAGTACTTC
D: .; V: TRBV5-1; J: TRBJ2-1; size: .; CDR3: CASSLGGQVGYNEQFF; DNA: TGCGCCAGCAGCTTGGGCGGGCAGGTAGGGTACAATGAGCAGTTCTTC
D: TRBD2; V: TRBV19; J: TRBJ2-2; size: .; CDR3: CASSTPGLAGDRDTGELFF; DNA: TGTGCCAGTAGTACTCCGGGACTAGCGGGAGATAGGGACACCGGGGAGCTGTTTTTT
D: .; V: TRBV10-1; J: TRBJ2-1; size: .; CDR3: CASSEYLEPSYNEQFF; DNA: TGCGCCAGCAGTGAGTATCTGGAGCCCTCCTACAATGAGCAGTTCTTC
D: .; V: TRBV7-9; J: TRBJ2-1; size: .; CDR3: CASSLGGEGTFF; DNA: TGTGCCAGCAGCTTAGGGGGGGAAGGTACGTTCTTC
D: .; V: TRBV7-9; J: TRBJ1-1; size: .; CDR3: CASSPAGKGNTEAFF; DNA: TGTGCCAGCAGCCCGGCAGGGAAAGGGAACACTGAAGCTTTCTTT
D: .; V: TRBV2; J: TRBJ1-1; size: .; CDR3: CARRETTEAFF; DNA: TGTGCCAGGCGGGAGACCACTGAAGCTTTCTTT
D: .; V: TRBV14; J: TRBJ2-5; size: .; CDR3: CASSSFEGEETQYF; DNA: TGTGCCAGCAGTTCATTCGAGGGGGAAGAGACCCAGTACTTC
D: TRBD1; V: TRBV7-6; J: TRBJ2-2; size: .; CDR3: CASSFGEGADSGELFF; DNA: TGTGCCAGCAGCTTTGGAGAGGGGGCAGACAGCGGGGAGCTGTTTTTT
D: .; V: TRBV28; J: TRBJ1-4; size: once; CDR3: CASSSGWEGNEKLFF; DNA: TGTGCCAGCAGTTCAGGGTGGGAAGGGAATGAAAAACTGTTTTTT
D: .; V: TRBV10-3; J: TRBJ1-1; size: .; CDR3: CAISEVGANTEAFF; DNA: TGTGCCATCAGTGAGGTTGGGGCGAACACTGAAGCTTTCTTT
D: TRBD1; V: TRBV5-1; J: TRBJ2-7; size: .; CDR3: CASSLGGQGAYEQYF; DNA: TGCGCCAGCAGCTTGGGGGGACAGGGGGCCTACGAGCAGTACTTC
D: TRBD1; V: TRBV7-8; J: TRBJ2-7; size: .; CDR3: CASSPSTGESYEQYF; DNA: TGTGCCAGCAGCCCATCGACAGGGGAATCCTACGAGCAGTACTTC
D: .; V: TRBV6-6; J: TRBJ1-1; size: .; CDR3: CASGVGGDTEAFF; DNA: TGTGCCAGTGGGGTAGGGGGGGACACTGAAGCTTTCTTT
D: .; V: TRBV7-9; J: TRBJ1-4; size: .; CDR3: CSSSLLPSGSNEKLFF; DNA: TGTTCCAGCAGCTTATTACCCTCAGGGTCTAATGAAAAACTGTTTTTT
D: TRBD2; V: TRBV5-5; J: TRBJ2-1; size: .; CDR3: CASSRTSGGSYNEQFF; DNA: TGTGCCAGCAGCCGGACTAGCGGGGGCTCCTACAATGAGCAGTTCTTC
D: TRBD2; V: TRBV7-2; J: TRBJ2-4; size: .; CDR3: CASSYPGGEGAKNIQYF; DNA: TGTGCCAGCAGCTATCCGGGGGGGGAGGGAGCCAAAAACATTCAGTACTTC
D: TRBD1; V: TRBV5-4; J: TRBJ2-1; size: once; CDR3: CASSAYVQGVNEQFF; DNA: TGTGCCAGCAGCGCCTATGTACAGGGGGTCAATGAGCAGTTCTTC
D: TRBD1; V: TRBV10-3; J: TRBJ2-7; size: .; CDR3: CAIGPMTGPYEQYF; DNA: TGTGCCATCGGGCCTATGACAGGGCCGTACGAGCAGTACTTC
D: TRBD1; V: TRBV13; J: TRBJ1-5; size: .; CDR3: CASSLGPGTGQNQPQHF; DNA: TGTGCCAGCAGCTTAGGGCCTGGGACAGGGCAAAATCAGCCCCAGCATTTT
D: TRBD1; V: TRBV11-1; J: TRBJ2-1; size: .; CDR3: CASSWDRSSYNEQFF; DNA: TGTGCCAGCAGCTGGGACAGGAGCTCCTACAATGAGCAGTTCTTC
D: TRBD2; V: TRBV6-5; J: TRBJ2-7; size: .; CDR3: CATRSGGIYEQYF; DNA: TGTGCCACCCGTAGCGGGGGGATTTACGAGCAGTACTTC
D: TRBD2; V: TRBV27; J: TRBJ2-2; size: .; CDR3: CASSYPGLAGDSDTVRGELFF; DNA: TGTGCCAGCAGTTACCCGGGACTAGCGGGAGATAGTGATACGGTAAGGGGGGAGCTGTTTTTT
D: TRBD1; V: TRBV5-1; J: TRBJ2-2; size: few; CDR3: CASSSYGTVTGELFF; DNA: TGCGCCAGCAGCTCTTACGGGACAGTTACCGGGGAGCTGTTTTTT
D: TRBD1; V: TRBV18; J: TRBJ2-5; size: .; CDR3: CASSPPGQLRETQYF; DNA: TGTGCCAGCTCACCACCGGGACAGCTACGGGAGACCCAGTACTTC
D: .; V: TRBV9; J: TRBJ2-7; size: once; CDR3: CASSVDGGNYEQYF; DNA: TGTGCCAGCAGCGTAGATGGGGGGAACTACGAGCAGTACTTC
D: .; V: TRBV7-8; J: TRBJ2-7; size: .; CDR3: CASSLEPGESYEQYF; DNA: TGTGCCAGCAGCTTAGAGCCAGGGGAAAGTTACGAGCAGTACTTC
D: TRBD1; V: TRBV7-9; J: TRBJ2-3; size: few; CDR3: CASSLGGQGPDTQYF; DNA: TGTGCCAGCAGCTTAGGGGGACAGGGCCCAGATACGCAGTATTTT
D: .; V: TRBV20-1; J: TRBJ2-1; size: .; CDR3: CSEGVGDEQFF; DNA: TGCAGTGAGGGTGTAGGGGATGAGCAGTTCTTC
D: TRBD2; V: TRBV27; J: TRBJ2-7; size: .; CDR3: CASSTTSSSSYEQYF; DNA: TGTGCCAGCAGTACGACTAGCTCGAGCTCCTACGAGCAGTACTTC
D: .; V: TRBV30; J: TRBJ1-1; size: .; CDR3: CAWSVYRQGKAFF; DNA: TGTGCCTGGAGTGTATATAGGCAGGGGAAAGCTTTCTTT
D: .; V: TRBV27; J: TRBJ1-1; size: .; CDR3: CASSPVPNRVLAFF; DNA: TGTGCCAGCAGCCCTGTCCCAAACAGGGTCCTGGCTTTCTTT
D: TRBD1; V: TRBV6-1; J: TRBJ1-4; size: .; CDR3: CASSAGTGLPGSVGKLFF; DNA: TGTGCCAGCAGTGCCGGGACAGGGCTTCCCGGGAGCGTCGGAAAACTGTTTTTT
D: TRBD1; V: TRBV2; J: TRBJ2-7; size: .; CDR3: CASNGQGVYEQYF; DNA: TGTGCCAGCAATGGACAGGGGGTATACGAGCAGTACTTC
D: TRBD2; V: TRBV6-5; J: TRBJ2-7; size: few; CDR3: CASSYGTSGYYEQYF; DNA: TGTGCCAGCAGTTACGGGACTAGCGGTTACTACGAGCAGTACTTC
D: .; V: TRBV19; J: TRBJ2-7; size: .; CDR3: CASSIIGYHEQYF; DNA: TGTGCCAGTAGTATTATCGGGTATCACGAGCAGTACTTC
D: .; V: TRBV6-6; J: TRBJ1-6; size: .; CDR3: CASSQGTSLHF; DNA: TGTGCCAGCAGTCAAGGGACTTCTCTCCACTTT
D: .; V: TRBV11-1; J: TRBJ2-1; size: .; CDR3: CASSSSQPPDRSYNEQFF; DNA: TGTGCCAGCAGCAGCTCTCAGCCCCCCGACAGGAGCTACAATGAGCAGTTCTTC
D: TRBD2; V: TRBV5-1; J: TRBJ2-3; size: .; CDR3: CASTIAASGAEDTQYF; DNA: TGCGCCAGCACAATCGCCGCTAGCGGGGCCGAGGATACGCAGTATTTT
D: .; V: TRBV5-5; J: TRBJ1-1; size: .; CDR3: CASSPQVMNTEAFF; DNA: TGTGCCAGCAGCCCACAAGTAATGAACACTGAAGCTTTCTTT
D: .; V: TRBV5-6; J: TRBJ2-2; size: .; CDR3: CASSLLRQNTGELFF; DNA: TGTGCCAGCAGCTTGCTTAGACAGAACACCGGGGAGCTGTTTTTT
D: TRBD1; V: TRBV27; J: TRBJ1-4; size: .; CDR3: CASRRTGSNEKLFF; DNA: TGTGCCAGCAGAAGGACAGGGAGTAATGAAAAACTGTTTTTT
D: .; V: TRBV19; J: TRBJ2-2; size: .; CDR3: CASTHLVGTRNTGELFF; DNA: TGTGCCAGTACTCACCTGGTGGGGACTCGGAACACCGGGGAGCTGTTTTTT
D: .; V: TRBV7-2; J: TRBJ2-3; size: .; CDR3: CASSPLETDTQYF; DNA: TGTGCCAGCAGCCCCTTGGAGACAGATACGCAGTATTTT
D: TRBD1; V: TRBV7-9; J: TRBJ2-3; size: .; CDR3: CASSLARQGMADTQYF; DNA: TGTGCCAGCAGCTTAGCAAGACAGGGAATGGCAGATACGCAGTATTTT
D: TRBD2; V: TRBV7-9; J: TRBJ2-2; size: .; CDR3: CASSTGLASGELFF; DNA: TGTGCCAGCAGCACCGGACTAGCGAGCGGGGAGCTGTTTTTT
D: TRBD1; V: TRBV6-1; J: TRBJ1-2; size: .; CDR3: CASDRAPAGGYTF; DNA: TGTGCCAGCGACAGGGCCCCTGCGGGTGGCTACACCTTC
D: .; V: TRBV19; J: TRBJ2-6; size: .; CDR3: CASSFPTTGIASGANVLTF; DNA: TGTGCCAGTAGTTTCCCCACTACAGGGATAGCCTCTGGGGCCAACGTCCTGACTTTC
D: TRBD1; V: TRBV28; J: TRBJ2-7; size: .; CDR3: CASGTGAYEQYF; DNA: TGTGCCAGCGGGACAGGGGCCTACGAGCAGTACTTC
D: TRBD2; V: TRBV10-1; J: TRBJ2-7; size: .; CDR3: CASTPGGGEQYF; DNA: TGCGCCAGCACTCCCGGGGGGGGCGAGCAGTACTTC
D: .; V: TRBV21-1; J: TRBJ2-5; size: .; CDR3: CASTASTSGPGETQYF; DNA: TGTGCCAGCACCGCGTCAACTAGCGGGCCGGGGGAGACCCAGTACTTC
D: TRBD1; V: TRBV7-9; J: TRBJ1-6; size: .; CDR3: CASSLSRDRNNSPLHF; DNA: TGTGCCAGCAGCTTAAGCCGGGACAGGAATAATTCACCCCTCCACTTT